The 9 T cell receptor beta chains in this list originate from one sample, sequenced in a study of T-cell memory formation after mild COVID-19. In TCRdb, the 5' RACE reads were re-called with MiXCR into one record per CDR3 protein. In the table there are around 500,000 distinct CDR3 sequences, roughly 20% of which are singletons. Source material: PBMCs or a T cell subset sorted from them (not recorded which). The source of these receptors is an adult woman who had mild COVID-19 (a few samples of this study predate the infection). Cell type and time point are not known.

This chain joins TRBV20-1 and TRBJ2-1; D is possibly TRBD2 (5 bases). This CDR3 contains 14 residues. Germline V CDR1 and CDR2: DFQATT, SNEGSKA (reference sequence). Trimming removed 0 bases from V and 7 bases from J, with 13 bases in between. The CDR3 loop is CSARDLLALNEQFF. The CDR3 DNA follows: TGCAGTGCTAGAGATCTTCTAGCCTTAAATGAGCAGTTCTTC.

The chain joins TRBV5-1 to TRBJ2-7; TRBD1 aligns across 12 bases. The germline CDR1 and CDR2 sequences are SGHRS and YFSETQ. With 6 bases clipped from V and 6 bases from J, the junction kept 10 bases outside the gene matches. The CDR3 is 15 amino acids. CDR3 DNA: TGCGCCAGCAATTCTGGGACAGGGGGCTTTGCCGAGCAGTACTTC. Translated, it gives CASNSGTGGFAEQYF.

The chain uses TRBV5-1 and TRBJ2-5; TRBD1 agrees at 9 bases. V was clipped by 0 bases and J by 4 bases; unmatched bases: 4. CDR1 SGHRS and CDR2 YFSETQ come from the germline V gene. This CDR3 spans 15 amino acids. CDR3 DNA sequence: TGCGCCAGCAGCTTGGGGGGGACAGGGATAGAGACCCAGTACTTC. Its translation: CASSLGGTGIETQYF.

This clonotype was seen more than once but under ten times. The chain uses TRBV6-5 and TRBJ2-7; D possibly corresponds to TRBD2 (5 bases). V dropped 0 bases and J dropped 7 bases, with 16 bases sitting between them. The CDR3 totals 15 residues. CDR1 and CDR2 (germline): MNHEY, SVGAGI. CDR3 in DNA: TGTGCCAGCAGTTACTCGAGGGTAGTAGGTCAGGAGCAGTACTTC. Its translation is CASSYSRVVGQEQYF.

V usage is TRBV6-4 and J usage is TRBJ1-1, with 8 bases lining up with TRBD1. Germline CDR1 and CDR2: MRHNA and SNTAGT. V shed 6 bases and J 4 bases; nucleotides not matched to a gene: 7. CDR3 length: 14 residues. CDR3 DNA sequence: TGTGCCAGCAGAGACAGGGGAGGGGGCACTGAAGCTTTCTTT. Amino acid sequence: CASRDRGGGTEAFF.

A few counts support this clonotype. CDR3 sequence (DNA): TGTGCCAGCAGCCCCCGTCCGTCAGGGGGGACCGGGGAGCTGTTTTTT. It codes for CASSPRPSGGTGELFF. The chain joins TRBV11-2 to TRBJ2-2, with a tentative D call TRBD1 (7 bases). Germline assignment: CDR1 SGHAT and CDR2 FQNNGV. The V end was cut by 5 bases, the J end by 5 bases, with 18 bases between. This CDR3 has 16 amino acids. The variable domain in full, completed from reference TRBV11-2 and TRBJ2-2, reads EAGVAQSPRYKIIEKRQSVAFWCNPISGHATLYWYQQILGQGPKLLIQFQNNGVVDDSQLPKDRFSAERLKGVDSTLKIQPAKLEDSAVYLCASSPRPSGGTGELFFGEGSRLTVL.

This clonotype was seen a handful of times. V is TRBV20-1 and J is TRBJ2-7; TRBD2 agrees at 11 bases. The germline V gene encodes CDR1 DFQATT and CDR2 SNEGSKA (reference sequence). The V gene end was trimmed by 2 bases and the J gene end by 6 bases; junction bases not matched to a gene: 0. This CDR3 contains 12 residues. This CDR3 reads CSARLAGGEQYF. The CDR3 DNA reads as TGCAGTGCTAGACTAGCGGGAGGCGAGCAGTACTTC.

V and J are TRBV27 and TRBJ2-5; D remains ambiguous. Per the germline V gene, CDR1 is MNHEY and CDR2 is SMNVEV (reference sequence). Trimming took off 8 bases at V and 5 bases at J, with 15 bases between the two ends. The CDR3 spans 13 residues. The CDR3 DNA follows: TGTGCCAGCCCCAAGGTAGGGATGGAGACCCAGTACTTC. Protein: CASPKVGMETQYF.

V gene TRBV6-5 combines with J gene TRBJ2-5, with 7 positions matching TRBD2. Germline values: CDR1 MNHEY, CDR2 SVGAGI. The CDR3 contains 17 residues. V was clipped by 6 bases and J by 4 bases; unmatched bases: 17. CDR3 sequence reads: CASSLRRAAGRTETQYF. The CDR3 DNA follows: TGTGCCAGCAGCTTGAGGAGGGCAGCGGGGAGGACAGAGACCCAGTACTTC.